The entry below gives a single T cell receptor (beta chain) sequence along with its context. Its specificity is not known. TCRdb redid the calling of the RT-PCR reads with MiXCR, one entry per CDR3 protein. The data show hundreds of thousands of distinct CDR3 sequences, about 15% seen once. The sample comes from a study of response to subunit inactivated influenza vaccine. Study-wide results and limits: The authors offered the suggestion that each seasonal influenza vaccination recruits few new T cells.

V lost 3 bases and J 2 bases, leaving 11 bases between the germline ends. The CDR3 contains 14 residues. CDR1 is SGHTA and CDR2 is FQGNSA in the germline V gene. The specimen was PBMCs from blood, collected about 12 days after vaccination. The receptor was isolated from a man between 45 and 60 years old who received an inactivated influenza vaccine. J is TRBJ2-7 and V is TRBV7-2, with D maybe TRBD1 (6 bases). The CDR3 loop reads CASSFGEGAYEQYF. In nucleotides, the CDR3 is TGTGCCAGCAGCTTCGGAGAGGGGGCCTACGAGCAGTACTTC.